The 23 T cell receptor beta chains reported below all come from one sample, sequenced in a study of blood T cell repertoires in COVID-19. The method was immunoSEQ multiplex PCR; TCRdb's version includes in-frame clones alone and lacks a portion of them. Counted here are about 160,000 clones, roughly four fifths occurring once; the ten biggest clones make up roughly 3.7%. The sequenced sample was peripheral blood. These receptors came from a woman of 80 years or more with acute or convalescent COVID-19.

This clone was counted only a few times. Germline is not matched at one junction end, which may reflect a read error. This sequence joins TRBV7-9 and TRBJ2-7; 10 nucleotides line up with TRBD2. Germline V CDR1 and CDR2: SEHNR, FQNEAQ (reference sequence). This CDR3 has 13 residues. The CDR3 loop is CASSIAGGYEQYF. The DNA for the CDR3 is TGTGCCAGCAGCATAGCGGGAGGCTACGAGCAGTACTTC. The full variable domain, rest sourced from reference TRBV7-9 and TRBJ2-7, is DTGVSQNPRHKITKRGQNVTFRCDPISEHNRLYWYRQTLGQGPEFLTYFQNEAQLEKSRLLSDRFSAERPKGSFSTLEIQRTEQGDSAMYLCASSIAGGYEQYFGPGTRLTVT.

This clone was seen just once. This chain links TRBV7-2 with TRBJ1-4; D gene uncertain. Germline V gene data show CDR1 as SGHTA and CDR2 as FQGNSA. The CDR3 has 13 residues. The germline V and J ends were trimmed by 4 bases and 4 bases, with 7 bases remaining between them. The CDR3 DNA reads TGTGCCAGCAGCTCCGGGAATAATGAAAAACTGTTTTTT. As protein: CASSSGNNEKLFF.

The V and J genes are TRBV27 and TRBJ1-1; D gene unclear. Trimming stripped 7 bases from V and 8 bases from J, with 20 bases between. Germline CDR1 and CDR2: MNHEY and SMNVEV (reference sequence). The CDR3 sequence is 14 residues long. CDR3: CASTSTLGRWEAFF. CDR3 nucleotides: TGTGCCAGCACTTCTACCCTCGGCAGGTGGGAAGCTTTCTTT.

CDR3: CASSMSGTGWDRAKNIQYF. The CDR3 DNA is TGTGCCAGTAGTATGTCGGGGACAGGGTGGGATAGAGCCAAAAACATTCAGTACTTC. The rearrangement links TRBV19 to TRBJ2-4, with 9 positions matching TRBD1. Trimming at V came to 3 bases and at J to 0 bases, leaving 12 bases not matched to a gene. From germline, CDR1 is LNHDA and CDR2 SQIVND (reference sequence). The CDR3 is made up of 19 amino acids. The whole variable domain, filled in from reference TRBV19 and TRBJ2-4, reads DGGITQSPKYLFRKEGQNVTLSCEQNLNHDAMYWYRQDPGQGLRLIYYSQIVNDFQKGDIAEGYSVSREKKESFPLTVTSAQKNPTAFYLCASSMSGTGWDRAKNIQYFGAGTRLSVL.

V usage is TRBV7-2 and J usage is TRBJ2-3; TRBD2 is a possible D gene (6 bases). V dropped 4 bases and J dropped 0 bases, with 20 bases sitting between them. CDR3 length: 18 amino acids. Germline CDR1 SGHTA, CDR2 FQGNSA. The CDR3 sequence: CASSSGLSVPASTDTQYF. The DNA for the CDR3 is TGTGCCAGCAGCTCAGGACTATCAGTCCCCGCTAGCACAGATACGCAGTATTTT.

This chain links TRBV7-2 with TRBJ2-7; weak D call: TRBD1 (5 bases). This CDR3 contains 15 residues. V lost 3 bases and J 0 bases, leaving 12 bases between the germline ends. Germline-derived CDR1 and CDR2 are SGHTA and FQGNSA. The CDR3 DNA is TGTGCCAGCAGCTTGTACCAGGGAAACTCCTACGAGCAGTACTTC. Encoded protein: CASSLYQGNSYEQYF.

This clone was seen a handful of times. This chain links TRBV14 with TRBJ1-3; TRBD1 aligns across 7 bases. Trimming cost V 6 bases and J 0 bases; bases outside gene matches: 8. Germline values: CDR1 SGHDN, CDR2 FVKESK. CDR3 size: 16 residues. CDR3: CASSPWTGSSGNTIYF. The CDR3 DNA follows: TGTGCCAGCAGTCCTTGGACAGGTTCCTCTGGAAACACCATATATTTT. The full variable domain, with the rest looked up from reference TRBV14 and TRBJ1-3, is EAGVTQFPSHSVIEKGQTVTLRCDPISGHDNLYWYRRVMGKEIKFLLHFVKESKQDESGMPNNRFLAERTGGTYSTLKVQPAELEDSGVYFCASSPWTGSSGNTIYFGEGSWLTVV.

This clone was detected only once. The chain joins TRBV7-9 to TRBJ2-1; 7 bases are a match to TRBD2. The germline gives CDR1 SEHNR, CDR2 FQNEAQ (reference sequence). The CDR3 is 15 residues long. V lost 0 bases, J lost 2 bases, and 1 base stayed unmatched. CDR3 bases: TGTGCCAGCAGCTTAGCCGGACTAGCCTACAATGAGCAGTTCTTC. The encoded protein is CASSLAGLAYNEQFF.

The J gene is TRBJ2-3, the V gene TRBV24-1, with D possibly TRBD1 on 6 matching bases. Deletions cut 5 bases from V and 1 base from J, with 12 bases between. From germline, CDR1 is KGHDR and CDR2 SFDVKD. This CDR3 has 15 amino acids. The CDR3, as DNA: TGTGCCACCAGTGGACAGGAGTGGGGCACAGATACGCAGTATTTT. Translation: CATSGQEWGTDTQYF.

This clone was recorded many times. V gene TRBV11-3 combines with J gene TRBJ2-7, with 7 bases fitting TRBD2. Germline values: CDR1 SGHNT, CDR2 YENEEA. There are 16 residues in the CDR3. The junction had 8 bases not matched to a gene; V was cut back by 0 bases and J by 3 bases. As DNA, the CDR3 is TGTGCCAGCAGCTTAGATGGGAGGGACGGAAACTACGAGCAGTACTTC. Translated, it gives CASSLDGRDGNYEQYF.

This clone was recorded a few times. The chain has TRBV19 and TRBJ1-1; 10 bases are a match to TRBD1. V shed 6 bases and J 5 bases; nucleotides not matched to a gene: 18. Germline CDR1 and CDR2: LNHDA and SQIVND (reference sequence). This CDR3 is built from 18 residues. The CDR3 coding sequence is TGTGCCAGTAGCCAAATTGGCCCGGGACAGGGGATGCGGACTGAAGCTTTCTTT. Residues: CASSQIGPGQGMRTEAFF. Full variable domain (outside the CDR3, taken from reference TRBV19 and TRBJ1-1): DGGITQSPKYLFRKEGQNVTLSCEQNLNHDAMYWYRQDPGQGLRLIYYSQIVNDFQKGDIAEGYSVSREKKESFPLTVTSAQKNPTAFYLCASSQIGPGQGMRTEAFFGQGTRLTVV.

The chain carries TRBV6-5 and TRBJ1-4; the D is unclear. Germline loops: CDR1 MNHEY, CDR2 SVGAGI. Trimming removed 5 bases from V and 0 bases from J, with 10 bases in between. There are 15 residues in the CDR3. The CDR3 sequence: CASSRVFTTNEKLFF. CDR3 coding DNA: TGTGCCAGCAGTCGCGTGTTCACAACTAATGAAAAACTGTTTTTT.

The V gene is TRBV5-1, the J gene TRBJ2-3; 10 nucleotides agree with TRBD2. The CDR3 is made up of 15 amino acids. V trimming: 2 bases; J trimming: 2 bases; junction bases outside the gene matches: 2. Germline V gene lookup returns CDR1 SGHRS and CDR2 YFSETQ. CDR3 sequence: CASSFTSGATDTQYF. CDR3 nucleotide sequence: TGCGCCAGCAGCTTCACTAGCGGGGCCACAGATACGCAGTATTTT.

The rearrangement links TRBV28 to TRBJ1-6; 7 nucleotides agree with TRBD1. CDR3 length: 14 residues. V shed 3 bases and J 7 bases; nucleotides not matched to a gene: 3. The germline V gene has CDR1 MDHEN and CDR2 SYDVKM. This CDR3 reads CASSLGQRNSPLHF. The CDR3 DNA follows: TGTGCCAGCAGTTTGGGACAGAGAAATTCACCCCTCCACTTT.

The CDR3 DNA follows: TGTGCCAGCAGCCAAGCGACAGGGACTAACTATGGCTACACCTTC. Its protein is CASSQATGTNYGYTF. The genes are TRBV3-1 (or the pseudogene TRBV3-2) and TRBJ1-2; TRBD1 aligns across 7 bases. This CDR3 has 15 residues. Germline V gives CDR1 LGHDT, CDR2 YNNKEL (reference sequence). The trim removed 1 base at V and 0 bases at J, leaving 2 bases unmatched.

This clone showed up just once. This chain joins TRBV5-1 and TRBJ2-2, with 8 bases identical to TRBD1. J gave up 2 bases and V 4 bases, and 7 bases lay outside the gene matches. The CDR3 has 16 residues. Germline V CDR1 and CDR2: SGHRS, YFSETQ. CDR3 bases: TGCGCCAGCAGCCCGCAGACAGGGGATAACACCGGGGAGCTGTTTTTT. This sequence encodes CASSPQTGDNTGELFF.

The rearrangement uses TRBV18 and TRBJ1-3, with TRBD1 matching over 10 bases. The trim removed 3 bases at V and 2 bases at J, leaving 10 bases unmatched. CDR3 size: 18 residues. Germline lookup yields CDR1 KGHSH and CDR2 LQKENI. CDR3 region: CASSPLRPGTGAGNTIYF. Written as DNA, the CDR3 is TGTGCCAGCTCACCCCTTCGTCCCGGGACAGGGGCTGGAAACACCATATATTTT. Variable domain in full (rest from reference TRBV18 and TRBJ1-3): NAGVMQNPRHLVRRRGQEARLRCSPMKGHSHVYWYRQLPEEGLKFMVYLQKENIIDESGMPKERFSAEFPKEGPSILRIQQVVRGDSAAYFCASSPLRPGTGAGNTIYFGEGSWLTVV.

The CDR3 protein is CASSEGPGNYGYTF. CDR3 nucleotide sequence: TGTGCCAGCAGTGAAGGCCCGGGAAATTATGGCTACACCTTC. This sequence joins TRBV25-1 and TRBJ1-2; no clear D gene. V lost 2 bases and J lost 5, with 12 bases in between. CDR3 length equals 14 residues. Germline CDR1 MGHDK, CDR2 SYGVNS.

The chain uses TRBV30 and TRBJ1-1; D gene unclear. Trimming shortened V by 0 bases and J by 4 bases, and 6 bases separated the two germline ends. Germline values: CDR1 GTSNPN, CDR2 SVGIG (reference sequence). This CDR3 contains 12 residues. In DNA, the CDR3 is TGTGCCTGGAGTGTATCTATCACTGAAGCTTTCTTT. It yields the protein CAWSVSITEAFF.

This clone was detected only once. The gene calls are TRBV5-1 and TRBJ1-4; D uncertain. V lost 0 bases to trimming and J lost 6 bases, with 12 bases between them. This CDR3 contains 15 residues. CDR1 is SGHRS and CDR2 is YFSETQ in the germline V gene. CDR3 nucleotide sequence: TGCGCCAGCAGCTTGGAGGCAGCGAGACATGAAAAACTGTTTTTT. This codes for CASSLEAARHEKLFF.

V and J are TRBV5-6 and TRBJ1-1; D not certain. Germline V CDR1 and CDR2: SGHDT, YYEEEE. The CDR3 is made up of 12 amino acids. Trimming cost V 0 bases and J 8 bases, with 8 bases left between them. Here the CDR3 reads CASSLDRLEAFF. The CDR3 bases are TGTGCCAGCAGCTTGGACAGATTAGAAGCTTTCTTT. Full variable domain (rest looked up from reference TRBV5-6 and TRBJ1-1): DAGVTQSPTHLIKTRGQQVTLRCSPKSGHDTVSWYQQALGQGPQFIFQYYEEEERQRGNFPDRFSGHQFPNYSSELNVNALLLGDSALYLCASSLDRLEAFFGQGTRLTVV.

V is TRBV19 and J is TRBJ2-7, with D perhaps matching TRBD1 (5 bases). From germline, CDR1 is LNHDA and CDR2 SQIVND (reference sequence). Trimming shortened V by 5 bases and J by 0 bases, and 20 bases separated the two germline ends. The CDR3 has 17 amino acids. The DNA of the CDR3 is TGTGCCAGTAGTCCCCCTCGTTCAGGGCAAACCTCCTACGAGCAGTACTTC. This encodes CASSPPRSGQTSYEQYF.

CDR3 nucleotides: TGTGCCAGCGGGAGGTACAATGAGCAGTTCTTC. Protein sequence: CASGRYNEQFF. This chain connects TRBV7-2 to TRBJ2-1; D is possibly TRBD2 (6 bases). Germline V CDR1 and CDR2: SGHTA, FQGNSA. The V gene lost 8 bases and the J gene lost 4 bases, with 6 bases spanning the gap. CDR3 length equals 11 residues.